Below, 8 T cell receptor beta chains from the same sample are listed, as sequenced in a study of Ad26.COV2.S vaccination and SARS-CoV-2 variants. Sequencing was performed with immunoSEQ multiplex PCR; in TCRdb, only in-frame clones are kept and a portion is missing. The sample lists roughly 420,000 clones, approximately 87% occurring once. Documented treatment: roughly 19 received Ad26.COV2.S at low or high dose, single or two shots; about five received placebo; per-sample allocation not given. The samples were gathered on day 63 after the first injection of vaccine or placebo. Specimen: peripheral blood, collected in a trial of Ad26.COV2.S vaccine versus placebo. The receptors shown here come from a person between 18 and 59 years old who received the Ad26.COV2.S COVID-19 vaccine or a placebo.

The V and J genes are TRBV7-9 and TRBJ2-7, with D possibly being TRBD2 (6 bases). Looked up from germline, CDR1 is SEHNR and CDR2 is FQNEAQ (reference sequence). Trimming shortened V by 5 bases and J by 4 bases, and 21 bases separated the two germline ends. The CDR3 sequence is 16 residues long. DNA for the CDR3: TGTGCCAGCAGCCACCAGGCAGGCCGGGAGAAATACGAGCAGTACTTC. It is translated as CASSHQAGREKYEQYF.

The chain uses TRBV7-6 and TRBJ2-3, with 13 nucleotides matching TRBD2. CDR1 and CDR2 (germline): SGHVS, FNYEAQ. The junction had 9 bases not matched to a gene; V was cut back by 3 bases and J by 0 bases. The CDR3 sequence is 19 residues long. This chain's CDR3 is CASSFPTSGGTGSTDTQYF. In DNA form, the CDR3 reads TGTGCCAGCAGCTTCCCGACTAGCGGGGGGACCGGGAGCACAGATACGCAGTATTTT. Using reference TRBV7-6 and TRBJ2-3 for the parts outside the CDR3, the full variable domain is GAGVSQSPRYKVTKRGQDVALRCDPISGHVSLYWYRQALGQGPEFLTYFNYEAQQDKSGLPNDRFSAERPEGSISTLTIQRTEQRDSAMYRCASSFPTSGGTGSTDTQYFGPGTRLTVL.

This clone is a singleton in its sample. The chain combines TRBV3-1 (or the pseudogene TRBV3-2) with TRBJ2-2, with TRBD2 identical over 9 bases. V shed 2 bases, J shed 7 bases, and the junction held 8 bases outside the gene matches. Germline V gene lookup returns CDR1 LGHDT and CDR2 YNNKEL (reference sequence). This CDR3 comprises 16 residues. The CDR3 DNA reads as TGTGCCAGCAGCCAATTCGCGGGGGGGCAAATCGGGGAGCTGTTTTTT. Translating it yields CASSQFAGGQIGELFF.

The chain links TRBV2 to TRBJ2-4; no clear D. Trimming shortened V by 7 bases and J by 6 bases, and 16 bases separated the two germline ends. The CDR3 is 14 amino acids. The V gene's germline CDR1 is SNHLY and CDR2 FYNNEI. In nucleotides, the CDR3 is TGTGCCAGCACCCCTAGATCAGTCCGAAACATTCAGTACTTC. It is translated as CASTPRSVRNIQYF.

The chain carries TRBV19 and TRBJ1-5; D gene unclear. CDR1 is LNHDA and CDR2 is SQIVND in the germline V gene (reference sequence). The CDR3 covers 13 residues. V was trimmed by 5 bases and J by 3 bases, leaving 8 bases between them. CDR3 nucleotide sequence: TGTGCCAGTAGTGGGCTCACCAATCAGCCCCAGCATTTT. Translated, it gives CASSGLTNQPQHF. Together with reference TRBV19 and TRBJ1-5, the CDR3 gives the full variable domain: DGGITQSPKYLFRKEGQNVTLSCEQNLNHDAMYWYRQDPGQGLRLIYYSQIVNDFQKGDIAEGYSVSREKKESFPLTVTSAQKNPTAFYLCASSGLTNQPQHFGDGTRLSIL.

The rearrangement links TRBV10-3 to TRBJ2-1; 14 bases are a match to TRBD2. The CDR3 has 15 amino acids. Germline V gives CDR1 ENHRY, CDR2 SYGVKD. V dropped 5 bases and J dropped 9; count of bases not matched to a gene: 6. As DNA, the CDR3 is TGTGCCATCAGTATGGGACTAGCGGGGGATTTTGAGCAGTTCTTC. It translates to CAISMGLAGDFEQFF.

This chain connects TRBV7-9 to TRBJ2-5; 9 positions agree with TRBD1. The CDR3 is made up of 14 amino acids. J gave up 2 bases and V 5 bases, and 3 bases lay outside the gene matches. Germline V gene data show CDR1 as SEHNR and CDR2 as FQNEAQ (reference sequence). CDR3 coding DNA: TGTGCCAGCAGCACAGGACAGGGGCAAGAGACCCAGTACTTC. As protein: CASSTGQGQETQYF.

The chain combines TRBV7-2 with TRBJ2-7, with 9 bases that match TRBD1. The V gene's germline CDR1 is SGHTA and CDR2 FQGNSA. The CDR3 covers 15 residues. V shed 5 bases, J shed 3 bases, and the junction held 8 bases outside the gene matches. CDR3 nucleotides: TGTGCCAGCAGCCCCCGACAGGGACAGGGCTACGAGCAGTACTTC. This translates into CASSPRQGQGYEQYF.